The sequence of this T cell receptor beta chain was determined in a study of T cell repertoires in cytomegalovirus infection. The wider study: The public TCR beta signatures pointed to both CMV infection and matching HLA type. Study-wide findings and caveats: HLA-C-restricted CMV clonotypes gave the most frequent clonotype in two of eight donors. Pooled public TCR beta family frequency picked out CMV carriers with the relevant HLA.

V shed 4 bases and J 6 bases; nucleotides not matched to a gene: 9. This CDR3 is 16 amino acids long. The germline CDR1 and CDR2 sequences are KGHDR and SFDVKD. TCRdb used MiXCR to reprocess the reads, holding one entry per CDR3 protein. This sample yields some 270,000 distinct CDR3 sequences, of which 20% to 25% are seen a single time; approximately 19% belongs to the top ten. In its sample, this clonotype was seen a few times. Its target is not known. The specimen comprised cultured PBMCs, sampled from culture after CMV antigen stimulation. The receptor comes from a human donor in good health (CMV status not recorded). Some clones in this sample may be carry-over from other donors' samples. The chain employs TRBV24-1 and TRBJ1-5, with 9 bases lining up with TRBD1. The CDR3 spells CATSDPTGGAGQPQHF. The CDR3 DNA is TGTGCCACCAGTGACCCTACAGGGGGCGCGGGTCAGCCCCAGCATTTT.